A selection of T cell receptor beta chains follows, all from one sample in a study of neoadjuvant anti-PD-1 for oral cavity cancer. The protocol was immunoSEQ multiplex PCR, while the TCRdb copy is restricted to in-frame clones and leaves out a portion. Among under 85,000 clones listed, approximately 80% were seen once. The sequencing here drew on PBMCs, taken before nivolumab (anti-PD-1) treatment. All receptors come from a person aged 35-79 years with oral cavity squamous cell carcinoma. The CDR3 runs from the conserved cysteine through the conserved F or W. A D gene is named only where the DNA matches it firmly. The listing skips clone size in some rows; elsewhere it reads once, few, many or a size class.

clone_size j_call d_call v_call cdr3_nt cdr3_aa
- TRBJ2-5 - TRBV9 TGTGCCAGCAGCGTAGGTTGGGACGGCGGACAAGAGACCCAGTACTTC CASSVGWDGGQETQYF
- TRBJ1-1 - TRBV7-2 TGTGCCAGCAGCTTAAGGGGGGTAGGACGAGCTTTCTTT CASSLRGVGRAFF
- TRBJ2-1 - TRBV19 TGTGCCAGTAGTATAGATCCTAGCAGCTACAATGAGCAGTTCTTC CASSIDPSSYNEQFF
- TRBJ2-7 TRBD2 TRBV19 TGTGCCAGTAAACCGGCTAGCGGGGGGTACGAGCAGTACTTC CASKPASGGYEQYF
- TRBJ2-1 - TRBV7-2 TGTGCCAGCAGCAGTGGGGTAAGTCCTGAGCAGTTCTTC CASSSGVSPEQFF
- TRBJ2-1 TRBD2 TRBV29-1 TGCAGCGTTGAAGTGACTAGCGGGAGGAGTGAGCAGTTCTTC CSVEVTSGRSEQFF
- TRBJ1-2 - TRBV19 TGTGCCAGTAGTTCTTCAGGGGTCTATGGCTACACCTTC CASSSSGVYGYTF
- TRBJ2-5 - TRBV30 TGTGCCTGGTCCGGGGCTCGCGGGGAGACCCAGTACTTC CAWSGARGETQYF
- TRBJ1-3 - TRBV2 TGTGCCGGCAGTCTTGGGGGCAGCCGCTCTGGAAACACCATATATTTT CAGSLGGSRSGNTIYF
- TRBJ1-1 - TRBV6-1 TGTGCCAGCAGTGAAGAAATACAGTCGTTTGGCACTGAAGCTTTCTTT CASSEEIQSFGTEAFF
- TRBJ2-7 - TRBV6-6 TGTGCCAGCACAAACGTCCAGGGTGGTTACGAGCAGTACTTC CASTNVQGGYEQYF
- TRBJ2-3 - TRBV10-3 TGTGCCATCAGTGAGTCCACGGTGCCAGATACGCAGTATTTT CAISESTVPDTQYF
- TRBJ1-2 - TRBV6-1 TGTGCCAGCAGTGTATCCGGGAACTATGGCTACACCTTC CASSVSGNYGYTF
once TRBJ2-7 TRBD2 TRBV5-1 TGCGCCAGCAGCTTGGCCGGGGGGGCAGGCTCCTACGAGCAGTACTTC CASSLAGGAGSYEQYF
- TRBJ2-7 - TRBV6-5 TGTGCCAGCAGTTACTCGACCGACTCAGCCTACGAGCAGTACTTC CASSYSTDSAYEQYF